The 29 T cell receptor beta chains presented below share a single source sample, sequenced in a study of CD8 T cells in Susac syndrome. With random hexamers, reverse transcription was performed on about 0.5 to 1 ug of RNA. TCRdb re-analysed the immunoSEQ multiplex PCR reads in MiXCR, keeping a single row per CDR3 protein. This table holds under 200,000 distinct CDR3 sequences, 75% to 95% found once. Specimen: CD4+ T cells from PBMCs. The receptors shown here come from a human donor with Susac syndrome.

CDR3 nucleotide sequence: TGTGCCAGCAGTTTGTGGAAAAAGGAGCAGTTCTTC. This sequence encodes CASSLWKKEQFF. The chain couples TRBV12-3 or TRBV12-4 to TRBJ2-1; D gene ambiguous. V was cut by 3 bases and J by 10 bases, with 10 bases left in between. The CDR3 length is 12 residues.

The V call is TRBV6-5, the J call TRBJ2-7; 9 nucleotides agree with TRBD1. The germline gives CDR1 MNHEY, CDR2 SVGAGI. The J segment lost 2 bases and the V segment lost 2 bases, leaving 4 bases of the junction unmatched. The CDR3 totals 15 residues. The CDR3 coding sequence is TGTGCCAGCAGTTACCAGACAGGGGGTACCTACGAGCAGTACTTC. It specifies CASSYQTGGTYEQYF.

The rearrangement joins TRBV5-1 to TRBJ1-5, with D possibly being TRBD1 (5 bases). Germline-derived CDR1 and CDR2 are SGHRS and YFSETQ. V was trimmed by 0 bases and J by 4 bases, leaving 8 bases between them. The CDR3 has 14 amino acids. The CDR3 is CASSLGEGNQPQHF. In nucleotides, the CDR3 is TGCGCCAGCAGCTTGGGGGAGGGGAATCAGCCCCAGCATTTT.

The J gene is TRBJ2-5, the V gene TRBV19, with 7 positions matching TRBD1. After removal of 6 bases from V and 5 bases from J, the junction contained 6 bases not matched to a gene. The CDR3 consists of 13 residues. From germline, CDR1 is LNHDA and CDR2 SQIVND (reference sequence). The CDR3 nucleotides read TGTGCCAGTAGGAGACAGGGACAGGAGACCCAGTACTTC. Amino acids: CASRRQGQETQYF.

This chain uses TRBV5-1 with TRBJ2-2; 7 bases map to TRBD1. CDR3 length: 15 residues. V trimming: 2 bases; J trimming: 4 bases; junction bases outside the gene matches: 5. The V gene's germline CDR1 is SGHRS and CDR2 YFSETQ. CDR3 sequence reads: CASSFQQGSTGELFF. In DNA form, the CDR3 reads TGCGCCAGCAGCTTTCAACAGGGGTCCACCGGGGAGCTGTTTTTT.

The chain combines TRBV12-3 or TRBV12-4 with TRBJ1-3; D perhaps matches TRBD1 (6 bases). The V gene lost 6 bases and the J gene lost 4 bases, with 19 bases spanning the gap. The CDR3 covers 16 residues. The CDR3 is CASSRRGGLAGNTIYF. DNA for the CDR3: TGTGCCAGCAGCCGACGCGGGGGGCTTGCCGGAAACACCATATATTTT.

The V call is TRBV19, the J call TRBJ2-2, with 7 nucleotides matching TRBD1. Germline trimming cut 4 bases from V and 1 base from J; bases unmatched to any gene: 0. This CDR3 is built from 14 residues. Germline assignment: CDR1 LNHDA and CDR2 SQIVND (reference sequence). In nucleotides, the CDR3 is TGTGCCAGTAGTACAGGGGGGAACACCGGGGAGCTGTTTTTT. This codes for CASSTGGNTGELFF.

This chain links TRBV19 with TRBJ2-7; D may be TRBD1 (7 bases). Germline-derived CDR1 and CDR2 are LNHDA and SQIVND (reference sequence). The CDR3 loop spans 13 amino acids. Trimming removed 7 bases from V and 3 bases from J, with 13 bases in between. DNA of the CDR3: TGTGCCAGTAAACCGCAGGGGGGCTACGAGCAGTACTTC. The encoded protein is CASKPQGGYEQYF.

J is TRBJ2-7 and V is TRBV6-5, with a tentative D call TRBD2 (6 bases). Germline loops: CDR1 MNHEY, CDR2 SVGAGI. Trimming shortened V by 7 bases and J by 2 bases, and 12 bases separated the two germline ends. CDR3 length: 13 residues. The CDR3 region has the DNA TGTGCCAGCACTAAACCGGGAGCCTACGAGCAGTACTTC. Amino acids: CASTKPGAYEQYF.

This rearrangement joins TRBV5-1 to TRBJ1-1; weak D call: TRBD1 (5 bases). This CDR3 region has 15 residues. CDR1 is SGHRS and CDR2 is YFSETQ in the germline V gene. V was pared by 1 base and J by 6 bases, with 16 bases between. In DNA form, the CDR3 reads TGCGCCAGCAGCTTGTTCGGGGGGGGACGCCCTGAAGCTTTCTTT. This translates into CASSLFGGGRPEAFF.

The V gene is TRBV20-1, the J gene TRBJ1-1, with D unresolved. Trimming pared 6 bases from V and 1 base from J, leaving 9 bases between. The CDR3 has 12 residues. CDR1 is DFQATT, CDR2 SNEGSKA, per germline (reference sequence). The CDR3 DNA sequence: TGCAGTGCAGATGCAGCGAACACTGAAGCTTTCTTT. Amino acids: CSADAANTEAFF.

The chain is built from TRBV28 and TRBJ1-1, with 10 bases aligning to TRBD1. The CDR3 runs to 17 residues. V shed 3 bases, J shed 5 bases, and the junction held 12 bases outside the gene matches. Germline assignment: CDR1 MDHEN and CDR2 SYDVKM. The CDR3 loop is CASSLRTGGSIYTEAFF. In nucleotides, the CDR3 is TGTGCCAGCAGTTTGAGGACAGGGGGGTCGATATATACTGAAGCTTTCTTT.

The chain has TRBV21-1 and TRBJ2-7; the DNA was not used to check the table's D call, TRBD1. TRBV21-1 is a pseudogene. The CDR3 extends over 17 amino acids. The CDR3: CASSRLNRDGDSYEQYF. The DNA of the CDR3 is TGTGCCAGCAGCAGACTTAACCGGGACGGTGACTCCTACGAGCAGTACTTC.

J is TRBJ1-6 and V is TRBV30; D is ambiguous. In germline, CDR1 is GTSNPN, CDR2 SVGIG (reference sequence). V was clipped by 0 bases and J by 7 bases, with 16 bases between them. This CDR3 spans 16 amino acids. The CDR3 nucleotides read TGTGCCTGGAGTGTACTGGGCGGCCTAAACAATTCACCCCTCCACTTT. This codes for CAWSVLGGLNNSPLHF.

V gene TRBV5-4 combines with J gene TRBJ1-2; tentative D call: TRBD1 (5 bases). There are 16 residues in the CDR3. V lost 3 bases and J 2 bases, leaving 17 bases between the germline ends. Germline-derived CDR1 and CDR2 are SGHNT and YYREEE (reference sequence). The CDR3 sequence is CASSSKNRGRNYGYTF. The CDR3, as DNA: TGTGCCAGCAGCTCAAAAAATAGGGGCAGGAACTATGGCTACACCTTC.

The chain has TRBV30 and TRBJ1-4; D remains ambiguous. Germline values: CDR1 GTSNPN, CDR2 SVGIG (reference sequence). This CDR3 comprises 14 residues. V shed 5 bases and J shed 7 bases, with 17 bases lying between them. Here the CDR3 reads CAWDPGLGVEKLFF. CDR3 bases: TGTGCCTGGGACCCAGGACTAGGCGTTGAAAAACTGTTTTTT.

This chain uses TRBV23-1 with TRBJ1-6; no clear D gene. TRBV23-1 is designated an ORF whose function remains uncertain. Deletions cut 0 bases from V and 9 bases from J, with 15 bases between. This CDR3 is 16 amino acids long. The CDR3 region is CASSQSGGSAASPLHF. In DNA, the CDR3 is TGCGCCAGCAGTCAATCTGGCGGGTCAGCGGCTTCACCCCTCCACTTT.

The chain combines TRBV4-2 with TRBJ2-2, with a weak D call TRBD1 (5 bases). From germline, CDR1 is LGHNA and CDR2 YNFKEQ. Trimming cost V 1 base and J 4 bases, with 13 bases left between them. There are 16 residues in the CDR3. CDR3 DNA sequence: TGTGCCAGCAGCCAAGGGACAAGGGCTTCCACCGGGGAGCTGTTTTTT. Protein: CASSQGTRASTGELFF.

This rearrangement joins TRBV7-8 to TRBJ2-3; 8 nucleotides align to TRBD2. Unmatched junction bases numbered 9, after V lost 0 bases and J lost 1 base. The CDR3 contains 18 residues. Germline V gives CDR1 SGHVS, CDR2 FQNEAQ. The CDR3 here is CASSLASGTPRGTDTQYF. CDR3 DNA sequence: TGTGCCAGCAGCTTAGCTAGCGGGACCCCCCGGGGCACAGATACGCAGTATTTT. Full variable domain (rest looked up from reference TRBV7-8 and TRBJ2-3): GAGVSQSPRYKVAKRGQDVALRCDPISGHVSLFWYQQALGQGPEFLTYFQNEAQLDKSGLPSDRFFAERPEGSVSTLKIQRTQQEDSAVYLCASSLASGTPRGTDTQYFGPGTRLTVL.

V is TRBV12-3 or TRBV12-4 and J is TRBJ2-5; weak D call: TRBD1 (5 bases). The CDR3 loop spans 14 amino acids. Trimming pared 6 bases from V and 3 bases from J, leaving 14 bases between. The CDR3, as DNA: TGTGCCAGCAGCTCAAGGGGCGGAGAAGAGACCCAGTACTTC. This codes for CASSSRGGEETQYF.

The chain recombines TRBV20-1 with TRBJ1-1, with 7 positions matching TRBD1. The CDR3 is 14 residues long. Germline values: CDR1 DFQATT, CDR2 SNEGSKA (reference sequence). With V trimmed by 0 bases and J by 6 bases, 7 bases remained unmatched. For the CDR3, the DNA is TGCAGTGCTAGAGACCCACAGGGGAGCTCTGAAGCTTTCTTT. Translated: CSARDPQGSSEAFF.

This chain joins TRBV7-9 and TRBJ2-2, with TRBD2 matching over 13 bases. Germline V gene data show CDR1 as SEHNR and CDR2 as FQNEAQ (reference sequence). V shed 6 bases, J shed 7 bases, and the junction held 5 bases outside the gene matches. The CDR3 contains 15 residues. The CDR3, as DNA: TGTGCCAGCAGGTTCGGGACTAGCGGGGACGGGGAGCTGTTTTTT. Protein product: CASRFGTSGDGELFF.

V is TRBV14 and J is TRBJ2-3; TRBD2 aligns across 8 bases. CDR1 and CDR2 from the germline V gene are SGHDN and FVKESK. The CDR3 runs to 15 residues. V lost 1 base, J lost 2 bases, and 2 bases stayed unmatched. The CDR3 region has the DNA TGTGCCAGCAGCCAAGGCGGGGGGCACACAGATACGCAGTATTTT. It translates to CASSQGGGHTDTQYF.

This CDR3 reads CASSLGLAGDLDEQFF. The CDR3 DNA follows: TGTGCCAGCAGCCTAGGACTAGCGGGAGATCTTGATGAGCAGTTCTTC. This chain links TRBV14 with TRBJ2-1; 13 nucleotides agree with TRBD2. The CDR3 covers 16 residues. Germline-derived CDR1 and CDR2 are SGHDN and FVKESK. Unmatched junction bases numbered 8, after V lost 4 bases and J lost 8 bases.

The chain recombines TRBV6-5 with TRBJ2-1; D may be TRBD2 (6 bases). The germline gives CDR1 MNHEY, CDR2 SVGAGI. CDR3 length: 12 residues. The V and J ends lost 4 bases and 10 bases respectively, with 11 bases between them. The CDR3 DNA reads TGTGCCAGCAGTTTGTGGGGAGGCGAGCAGTTCTTC. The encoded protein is CASSLWGGEQFF.

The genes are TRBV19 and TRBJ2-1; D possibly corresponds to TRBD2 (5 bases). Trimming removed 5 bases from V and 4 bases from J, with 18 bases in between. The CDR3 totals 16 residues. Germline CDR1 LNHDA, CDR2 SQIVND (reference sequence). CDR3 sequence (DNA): TGTGCCAGTAGTCCAAGATCGGCGGGCCAGTACAATGAGCAGTTCTTC. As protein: CASSPRSAGQYNEQFF.

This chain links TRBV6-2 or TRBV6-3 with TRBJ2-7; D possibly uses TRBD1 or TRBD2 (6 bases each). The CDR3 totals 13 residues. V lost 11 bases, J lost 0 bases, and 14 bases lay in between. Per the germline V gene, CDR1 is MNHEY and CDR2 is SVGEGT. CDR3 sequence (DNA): TGTGCCGGGGGGCCAGGGAACTCCTACGAGCAGTACTTC. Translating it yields CAGGPGNSYEQYF.

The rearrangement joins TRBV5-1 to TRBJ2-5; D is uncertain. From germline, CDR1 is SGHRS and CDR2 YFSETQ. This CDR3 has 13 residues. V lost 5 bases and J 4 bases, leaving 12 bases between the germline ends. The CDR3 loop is CASSRYQPETQYF. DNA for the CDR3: TGCGCCAGCAGTCGATACCAACCAGAGACCCAGTACTTC.

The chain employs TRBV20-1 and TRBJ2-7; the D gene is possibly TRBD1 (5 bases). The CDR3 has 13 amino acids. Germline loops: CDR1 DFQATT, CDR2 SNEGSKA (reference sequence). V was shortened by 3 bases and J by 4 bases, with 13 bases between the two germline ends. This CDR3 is CSARGRVVYEQYF. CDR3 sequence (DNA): TGCAGTGCTAGGGGCAGGGTGGTGTACGAGCAGTACTTC.